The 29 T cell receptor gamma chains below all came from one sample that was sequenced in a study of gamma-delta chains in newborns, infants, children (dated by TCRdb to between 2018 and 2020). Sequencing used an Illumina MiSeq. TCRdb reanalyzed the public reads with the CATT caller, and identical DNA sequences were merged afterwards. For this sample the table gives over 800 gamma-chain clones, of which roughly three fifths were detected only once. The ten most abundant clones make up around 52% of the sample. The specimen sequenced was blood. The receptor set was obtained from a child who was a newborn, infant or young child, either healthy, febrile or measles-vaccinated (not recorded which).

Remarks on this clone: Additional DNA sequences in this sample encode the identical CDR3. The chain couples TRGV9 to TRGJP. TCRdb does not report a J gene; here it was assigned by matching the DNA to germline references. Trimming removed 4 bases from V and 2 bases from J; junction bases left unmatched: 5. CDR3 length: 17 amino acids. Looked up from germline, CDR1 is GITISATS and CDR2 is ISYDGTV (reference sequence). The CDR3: CALWEPRQELGKKIKVF. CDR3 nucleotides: TGTGCCTTGTGGGAACCGCGGCAAGAGTTGGGCAAAAAAATCAAGGTATTT.

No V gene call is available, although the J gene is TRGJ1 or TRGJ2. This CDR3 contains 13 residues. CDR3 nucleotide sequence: TGTGCCACCTGGGACAGGCTTTATTATAAGAAACTCTTT. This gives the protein CATWDRLYYKKLF.

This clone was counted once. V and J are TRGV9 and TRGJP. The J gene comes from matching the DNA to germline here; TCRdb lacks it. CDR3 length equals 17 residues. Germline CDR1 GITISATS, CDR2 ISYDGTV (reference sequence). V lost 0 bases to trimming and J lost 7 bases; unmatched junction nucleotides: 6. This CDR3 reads CALWEVQLELGKKIKVF. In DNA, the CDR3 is TGTGCCTTGTGGGAGGTGCAGTTGGAGTTGGGCAAAAAAATCAAGGTATTT.

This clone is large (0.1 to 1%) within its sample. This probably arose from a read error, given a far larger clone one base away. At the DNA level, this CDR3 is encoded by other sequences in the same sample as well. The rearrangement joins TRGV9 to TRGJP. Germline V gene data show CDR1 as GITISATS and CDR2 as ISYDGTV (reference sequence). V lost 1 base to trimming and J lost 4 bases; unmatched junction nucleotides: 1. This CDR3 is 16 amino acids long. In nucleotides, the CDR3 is TGTGCCTTGTGGGAGGTACAAGAGTTGGGCAAAAAAATCAAGGTATTT. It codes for CALWEVQELGKKIKVF.

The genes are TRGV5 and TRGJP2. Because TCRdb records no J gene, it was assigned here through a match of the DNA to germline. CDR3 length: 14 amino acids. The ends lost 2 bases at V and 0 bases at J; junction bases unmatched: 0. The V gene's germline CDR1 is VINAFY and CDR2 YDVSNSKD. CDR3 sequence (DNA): TGTGCCACCTGGGACAATAGTAGTGATTGGATCAAGACGTTT. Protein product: CATWDNSSDWIKTF.

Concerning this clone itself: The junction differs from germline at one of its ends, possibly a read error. The chain's CDR3 is CALGEVQGQELGKKIKVF. The CDR3, as DNA: TGTGCCTTGGGGGAGGTGCAAGGGCAAGAGTTGGGCAAAAAAATCAAGGTATTT. This chain joins TRGV9 and TRGJP. TCRdb is silent on the J gene; assignment here came from matching the DNA to germline. The CDR3 loop spans 18 amino acids. The germline V gene has CDR1 GITISATS and CDR2 ISYDGTV (reference sequence).

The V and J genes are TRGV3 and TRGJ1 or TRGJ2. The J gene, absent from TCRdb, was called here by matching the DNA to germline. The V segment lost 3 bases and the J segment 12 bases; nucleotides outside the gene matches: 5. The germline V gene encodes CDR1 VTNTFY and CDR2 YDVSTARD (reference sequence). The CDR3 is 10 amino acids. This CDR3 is CATWDGGKLF. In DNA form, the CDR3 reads TGTGCCACCTGGGACGGGGGGAAACTCTTT.

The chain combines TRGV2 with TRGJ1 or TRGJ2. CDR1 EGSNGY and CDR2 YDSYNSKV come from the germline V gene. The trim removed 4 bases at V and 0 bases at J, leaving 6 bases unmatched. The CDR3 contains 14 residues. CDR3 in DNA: TGTGCCACCTGGGATGGGCCGAATTATTATAAGAAACTCTTT. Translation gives CATWDGPNYYKKLF.

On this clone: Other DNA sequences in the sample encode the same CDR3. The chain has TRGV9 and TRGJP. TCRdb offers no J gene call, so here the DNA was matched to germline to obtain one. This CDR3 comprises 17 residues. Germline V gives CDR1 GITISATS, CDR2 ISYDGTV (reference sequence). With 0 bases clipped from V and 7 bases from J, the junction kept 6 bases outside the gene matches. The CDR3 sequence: CALWEVHEELGKKIKVF. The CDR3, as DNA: TGTGCCTTGTGGGAGGTGCACGAGGAGTTGGGCAAAAAAATCAAGGTATTT.

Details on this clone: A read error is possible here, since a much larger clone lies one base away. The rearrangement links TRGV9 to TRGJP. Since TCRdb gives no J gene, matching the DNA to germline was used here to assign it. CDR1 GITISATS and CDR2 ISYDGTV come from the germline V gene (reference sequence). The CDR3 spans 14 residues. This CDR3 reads CALWEESGKKIKVF. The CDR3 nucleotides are TGTGCCTTGTGGGAAGAGTCGGGCAAAAAAATCAAGGTATTT.

CDR3 region: CALIYKKLF. Here the CDR3 DNA reads TGTGCCTTGATCTATAAGAAACTCTTT. The chain recombines TRGV9 with TRGJ1 or TRGJ2. The J gene, missing from TCRdb, was assigned here through DNA to germline matching. The CDR3 contains 9 residues. V dropped 9 bases and J dropped 7; count of bases not matched to a gene: 3. Germline V gene sequence: CDR1 GITISATS, CDR2 ISYDGTV (reference sequence).

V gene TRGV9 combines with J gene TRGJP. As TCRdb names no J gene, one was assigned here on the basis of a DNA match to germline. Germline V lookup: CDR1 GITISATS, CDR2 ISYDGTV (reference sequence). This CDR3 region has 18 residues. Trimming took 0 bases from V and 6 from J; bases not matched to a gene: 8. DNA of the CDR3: TGTGCCTTGTGGGAGGTGCTGGCTGGAGAGTTGGGCAAAAAAATCAAGGTATTT. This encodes CALWEVLAGELGKKIKVF.

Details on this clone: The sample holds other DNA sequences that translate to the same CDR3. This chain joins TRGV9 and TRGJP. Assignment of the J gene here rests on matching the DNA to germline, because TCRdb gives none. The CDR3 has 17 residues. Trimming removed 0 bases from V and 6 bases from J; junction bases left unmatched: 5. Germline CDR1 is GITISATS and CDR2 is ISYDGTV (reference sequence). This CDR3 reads CALWEVQGELGKKIKVF. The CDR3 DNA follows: TGTGCCTTGTGGGAGGTGCAAGGAGAGTTGGGCAAAAAAATCAAGGTATTT.

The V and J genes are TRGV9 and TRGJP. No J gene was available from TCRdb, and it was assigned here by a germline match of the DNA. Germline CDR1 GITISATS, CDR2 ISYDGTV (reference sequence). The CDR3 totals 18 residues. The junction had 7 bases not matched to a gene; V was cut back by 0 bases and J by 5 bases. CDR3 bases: TGTGCCTTGTGGGAGGTGCTATTAGAAGAGTTGGGCAAAAAAATCAAGGTATTT. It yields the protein CALWEVLLEELGKKIKVF.

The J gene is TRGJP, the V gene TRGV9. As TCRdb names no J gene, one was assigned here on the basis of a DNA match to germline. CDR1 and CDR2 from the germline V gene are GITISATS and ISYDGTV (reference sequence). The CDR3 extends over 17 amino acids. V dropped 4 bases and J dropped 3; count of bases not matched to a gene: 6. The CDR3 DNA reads TGTGCCTTGTGGGATCCCATGCAAGAGTTGGGCAAAAAAATCAAGGTATTT. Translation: CALWDPMQELGKKIKVF.

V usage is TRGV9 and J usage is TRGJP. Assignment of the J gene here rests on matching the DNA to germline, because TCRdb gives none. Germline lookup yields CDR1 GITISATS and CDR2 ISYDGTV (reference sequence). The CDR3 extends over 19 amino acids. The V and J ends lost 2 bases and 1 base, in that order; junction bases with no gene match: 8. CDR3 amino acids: CALWEARKGQELGKKIKVF. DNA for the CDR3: TGTGCCTTGTGGGAGGCCCGAAAGGGGCAAGAGTTGGGCAAAAAAATCAAGGTATTT.

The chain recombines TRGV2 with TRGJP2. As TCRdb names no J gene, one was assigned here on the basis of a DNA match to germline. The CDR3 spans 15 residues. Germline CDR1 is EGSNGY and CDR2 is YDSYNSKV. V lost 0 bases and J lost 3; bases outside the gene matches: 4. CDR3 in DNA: TGTGCCACCTGGGACGGGCCCGGTAGTGATTGGATCAAGACGTTT. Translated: CATWDGPGSDWIKTF.

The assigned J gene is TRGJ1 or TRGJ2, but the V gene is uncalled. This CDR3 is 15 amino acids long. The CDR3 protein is CALWEVRIAANKKLF. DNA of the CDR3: TGTGCCTTGTGGGAGGTGAGGATTGCGGCGAATAAGAAACTCTTT.

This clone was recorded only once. CDR3 sequence: CALWEVHFYYKKLF. In nucleotides, the CDR3 is TGTGCCTTGTGGGAGGTGCATTTTTATTATAAGAAACTCTTT. The V and J genes are TRGV9 and TRGJ1 or TRGJ2. The J gene comes from matching the DNA to germline here; TCRdb lacks it. CDR1 and CDR2 (germline): GITISATS, ISYDGTV (reference sequence). The CDR3 consists of 14 residues. V lost 0 bases, J lost 3 bases, and 5 bases stayed unmatched.

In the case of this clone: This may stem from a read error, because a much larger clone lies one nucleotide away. The CDR3 loop reads CALREELGKKIKVF. Written as DNA, the CDR3 is TGTGCCTTGCGGGAGGAGTTGGGCAAAAAAATCAAGGTATTT. V gene TRGV9 combines with J gene TRGJP. In the absence of a J gene in TCRdb, the DNA was matched to germline to assign it here. CDR1 and CDR2 (germline): GITISATS, ISYDGTV (reference sequence). This CDR3 comprises 14 residues.

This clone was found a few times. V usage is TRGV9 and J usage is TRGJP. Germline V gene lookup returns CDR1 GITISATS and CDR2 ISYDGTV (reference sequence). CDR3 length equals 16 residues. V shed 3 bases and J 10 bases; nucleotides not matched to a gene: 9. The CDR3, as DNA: TGTGCCTTGTGGGAGTCGGGCGCTTTGGGCAAAAAAATCAAGGTATTT. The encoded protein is CALWESGALGKKIKVF.

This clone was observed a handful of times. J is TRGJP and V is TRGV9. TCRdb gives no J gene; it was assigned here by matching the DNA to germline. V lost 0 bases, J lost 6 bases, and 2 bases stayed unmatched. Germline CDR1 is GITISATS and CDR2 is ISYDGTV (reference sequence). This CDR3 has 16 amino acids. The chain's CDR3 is CALWEVSELGKKIKVF. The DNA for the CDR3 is TGTGCCTTGTGGGAGGTGTCAGAGTTGGGCAAAAAAATCAAGGTATTT.

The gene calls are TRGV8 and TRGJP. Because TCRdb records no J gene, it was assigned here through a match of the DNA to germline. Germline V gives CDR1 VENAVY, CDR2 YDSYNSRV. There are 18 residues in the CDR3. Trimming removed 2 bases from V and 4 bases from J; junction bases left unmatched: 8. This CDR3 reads CATWDKSSQELGKKIKVF. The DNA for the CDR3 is TGTGCCACCTGGGATAAAAGTAGCCAAGAGTTGGGCAAAAAAATCAAGGTATTT.

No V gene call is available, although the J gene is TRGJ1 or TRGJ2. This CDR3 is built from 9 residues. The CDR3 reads CATWIKKLF. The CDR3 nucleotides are TGTGCCACCTGGATTAAGAAACTCTTT.

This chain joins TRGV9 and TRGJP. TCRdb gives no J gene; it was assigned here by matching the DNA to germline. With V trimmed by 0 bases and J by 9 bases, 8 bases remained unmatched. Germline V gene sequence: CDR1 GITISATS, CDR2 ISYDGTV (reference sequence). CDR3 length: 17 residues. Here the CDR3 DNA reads TGTGCCTTGTGGGAGGTGAGGGTTGTGTTGGGCAAAAAAATCAAGGTATTT. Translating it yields CALWEVRVVLGKKIKVF.

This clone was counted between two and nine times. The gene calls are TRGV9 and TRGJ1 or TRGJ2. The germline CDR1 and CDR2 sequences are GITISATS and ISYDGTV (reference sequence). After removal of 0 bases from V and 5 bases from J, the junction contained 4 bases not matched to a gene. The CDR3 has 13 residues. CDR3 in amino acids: CALWEVKNYKKLF. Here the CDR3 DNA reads TGTGCCTTGTGGGAGGTGAAGAATTATAAGAAACTCTTT.

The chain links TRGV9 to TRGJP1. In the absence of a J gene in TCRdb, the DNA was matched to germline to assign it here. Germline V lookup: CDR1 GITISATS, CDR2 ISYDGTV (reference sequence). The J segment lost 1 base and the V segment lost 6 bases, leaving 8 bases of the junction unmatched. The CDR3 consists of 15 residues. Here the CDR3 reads CALWRGGTTGWFKIF. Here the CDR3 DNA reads TGTGCCTTGTGGAGGGGAGGTACCACTGGTTGGTTCAAGATATTT.

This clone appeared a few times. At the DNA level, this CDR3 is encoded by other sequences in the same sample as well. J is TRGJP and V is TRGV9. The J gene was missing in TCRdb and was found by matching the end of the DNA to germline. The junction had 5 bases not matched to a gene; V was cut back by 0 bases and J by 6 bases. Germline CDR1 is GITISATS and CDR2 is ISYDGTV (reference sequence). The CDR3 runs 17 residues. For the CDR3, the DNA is TGTGCCTTGTGGGAGGTGCAATCAGAGTTGGGCAAAAAAATCAAGGTATTT. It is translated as CALWEVQSELGKKIKVF.

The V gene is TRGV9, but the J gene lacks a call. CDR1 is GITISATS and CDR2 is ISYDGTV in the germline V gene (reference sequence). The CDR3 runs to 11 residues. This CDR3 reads CALWEDYKELF. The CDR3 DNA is TGTGCCTTGTGGGAGGATTATAAGGAACTCTTT.